This T cell receptor (beta chain) was observed in a study of blood T cell repertoires in COVID-19. About the study: Sites across the United States, Italy and Spain contributed samples from acute and convalescent COVID-19. Sample material is recorded as cDNA or gDNA derived from T cells, B-cell-depleted T cells, or PBMCs.

CDR1 and CDR2 (germline): MGHDK, SYGVNS. With V trimmed by 5 bases and J by 11 bases, 11 bases remained unmatched. The CDR3 runs 13 residues. The table came from immunoSEQ multiplex PCR; TCRdb's copy has only in-frame clones and leaves some out. This table holds approximately 68,000 clones, around 87% found once. The receptor comes from a man aged 50 or older with active COVID-19. V gene TRBV25-1 combines with J gene TRBJ2-7; TRBD1 matches 8 bases. Sequenced: peripheral blood. Here the CDR3 DNA reads TGTGCCAGCAGTCTCGGACAGGGCATCGGAGAGTACTTC. It yields the protein CASSLGQGIGEYF.